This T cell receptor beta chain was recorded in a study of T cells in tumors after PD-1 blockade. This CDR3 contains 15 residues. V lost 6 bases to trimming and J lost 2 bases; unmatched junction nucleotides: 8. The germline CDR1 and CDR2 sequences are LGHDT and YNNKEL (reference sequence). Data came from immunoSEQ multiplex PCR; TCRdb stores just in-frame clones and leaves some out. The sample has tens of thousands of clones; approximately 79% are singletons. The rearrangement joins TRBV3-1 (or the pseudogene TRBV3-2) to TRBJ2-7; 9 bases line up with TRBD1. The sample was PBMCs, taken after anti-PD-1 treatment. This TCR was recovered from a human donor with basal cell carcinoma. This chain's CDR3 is CASSPTGTGPYEQYF. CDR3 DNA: TGTGCCAGCAGTCCTACGGGGACAGGGCCCTACGAGCAGTACTTC.